This is a list of T cell receptor beta chains from one sample in a study of blood T cell repertoires in COVID-19. Generated by immunoSEQ multiplex PCR, the TCRdb table keeps only in-frame clones and is missing some. Counted here are about 330,000 clones, about 87% occurring once; the ten biggest clones make up around 8.9%. Sequencing input: peripheral blood. These receptors came from a man under 40 with COVID-19, enrolled during active disease. CDR3s leave out the opening cysteine and the closing phenylalanine or tryptophan. The size entry is marked missing in some rows and otherwise reads once, few, many or a size class.

clone_size	v_call	j_call	cdr3_aa
-	TRBV4-1	TRBJ2-1	ASSQDSGRTGNNEQF
-	TRBV10-3	TRBJ2-1	AISGSGLAGGRSSYNEQF
-	TRBV7-3	TRBJ2-5	ASSGQDQETQY
-	TRBV4-2	TRBJ1-2	ASSQNNGYT
-	TRBV18	TRBJ1-4	ASSPGDSRNEKLF
-	TRBV5-4	TRBJ1-4	ASSSGVATNEKLF
few	TRBV28	TRBJ1-5	ATLFRGTGNRQPQH
-	TRBV5-6	TRBJ1-1	ASRRTDTWNTEAF
few	TRBV11-3	TRBJ2-2	ASSLDRREGDTGELF
few	TRBV7-2	TRBJ1-1	ASSPSRGHTEAF
-	TRBV27	TRBJ1-2	ASSSGTGGGWPLGYT
-	TRBV2	TRBJ2-7	ASRPSGSYGPLSYEQY
-	TRBV18	TRBJ2-1	ASSPVLAGGYNEQF
-	TRBV2	TRBJ1-5	ASGQGANNQPQH